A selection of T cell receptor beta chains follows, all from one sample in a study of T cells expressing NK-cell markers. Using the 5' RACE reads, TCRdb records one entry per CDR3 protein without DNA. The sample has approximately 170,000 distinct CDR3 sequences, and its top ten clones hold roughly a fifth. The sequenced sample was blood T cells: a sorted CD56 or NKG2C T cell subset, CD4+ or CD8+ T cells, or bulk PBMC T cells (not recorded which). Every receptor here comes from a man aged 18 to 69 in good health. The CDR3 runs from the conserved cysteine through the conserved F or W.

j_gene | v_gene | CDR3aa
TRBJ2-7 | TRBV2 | CASGRLGTGFYEQYF
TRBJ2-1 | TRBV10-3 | CAISESWTGAYNEQFF
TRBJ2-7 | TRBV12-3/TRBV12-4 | CASSFRAGLNSEIYEQYF
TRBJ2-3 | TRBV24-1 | CATMFTSGDTQYF
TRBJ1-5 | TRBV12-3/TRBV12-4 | CASSLFSGSNQPQHF
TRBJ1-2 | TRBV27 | CASSVTGGARYGYTF
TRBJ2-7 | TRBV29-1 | CSVEGAGVGEQYF
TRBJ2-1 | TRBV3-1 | CASSEASDTRIYEQFF
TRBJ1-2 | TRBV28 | CASSPSSDREYGYTF
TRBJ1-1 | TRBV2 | CASSSRTVNTEAFF
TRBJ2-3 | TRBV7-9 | CASSSPSGGAFDTQYF
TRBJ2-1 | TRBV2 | CASFGGAGEQFF
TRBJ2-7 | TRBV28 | CASSRPYSSYEQYF
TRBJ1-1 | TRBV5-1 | CASSPTMQRGLTEAFF
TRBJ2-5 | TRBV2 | CASRKPAWETQYF
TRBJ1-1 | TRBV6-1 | CASRAGTVNTEAFF
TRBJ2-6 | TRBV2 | CASSDFGIGPGANVLTF
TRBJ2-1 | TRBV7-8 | CASSLMVGLAGNEQFF
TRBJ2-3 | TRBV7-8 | CASSLYGPDTQYF
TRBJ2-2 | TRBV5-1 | CASRGTRSRGTNTGELFF
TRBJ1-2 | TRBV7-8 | CASSSRPAPDGYTF
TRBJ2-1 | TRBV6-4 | CASRAGMGNEQFF
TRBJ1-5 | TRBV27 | CASSLLTGDQPQHF
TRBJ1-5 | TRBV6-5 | CASSYSWFRPQHF
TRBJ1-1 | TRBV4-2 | CASSLIGEVDEAFF
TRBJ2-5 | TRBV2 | CASSERRLGETQYF
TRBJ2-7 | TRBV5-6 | CASSLSFGSQQYF
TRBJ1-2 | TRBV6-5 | CASSYGPNYGYTF
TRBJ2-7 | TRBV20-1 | CSVPLAGSYEQYF
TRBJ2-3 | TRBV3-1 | CASSPTRGLPGTDTQYF
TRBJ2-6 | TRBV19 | CASSMAPNSGANVLTF
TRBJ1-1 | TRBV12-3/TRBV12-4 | CASSKYKGTVNTEAFF
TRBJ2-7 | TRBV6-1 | CASSEKTEQPSYEQYF
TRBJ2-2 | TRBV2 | CASGVGGPTGELFF
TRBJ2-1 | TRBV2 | CASSLPGQGINYNEQFF
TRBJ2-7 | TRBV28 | CASSFDREGYEQYF
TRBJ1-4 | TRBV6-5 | CASSYGQEINEKLFF
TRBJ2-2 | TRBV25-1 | CASLPGGRGELFF
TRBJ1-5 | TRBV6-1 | CASSEYREPQHF
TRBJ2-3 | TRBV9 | CASSVGIGQFTDTQYF
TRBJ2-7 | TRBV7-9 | CASSKGQGAEHEQYF